Below are 2 T cell receptor beta chains sequenced from a single sample in a study of blood T cell repertoires in COVID-19. Profiled with immunoSEQ multiplex PCR; TCRdb holds only in-frame clones, not every one. The sample records some 350,000 clones, 70% to 90% being singletons. Sequencing input: PBMCs or T cells enriched from blood (not recorded which). The receptors derive from a woman aged 30 to 39 who had recovered from COVID-19.

The chain links TRBV10-3 to TRBJ2-2; D is ambiguous. The CDR3 is 12 residues long. V was cut by 7 bases and J by 3 bases, with 6 bases left in between. Germline CDR1 and CDR2: ENHRY and SYGVKD. Here the CDR3 DNA reads TGTGCCATCACTTCCCACACCGGGGAGCTGTTTTTT. This gives the protein CAITSHTGELFF.

The rearrangement links TRBV19 to TRBJ1-5; TRBD1 matches 12 bases. Germline values: CDR1 LNHDA, CDR2 SQIVND (reference sequence). Trimming at V came to 7 bases and at J to 4 bases, leaving 8 bases not matched to a gene. CDR3 size: 16 residues. CDR3 in amino acids: CASTGPGQGANQPQHF. CDR3 nucleotide sequence: TGTGCCAGTACCGGGCCGGGACAGGGGGCAAATCAGCCCCAGCATTTT.